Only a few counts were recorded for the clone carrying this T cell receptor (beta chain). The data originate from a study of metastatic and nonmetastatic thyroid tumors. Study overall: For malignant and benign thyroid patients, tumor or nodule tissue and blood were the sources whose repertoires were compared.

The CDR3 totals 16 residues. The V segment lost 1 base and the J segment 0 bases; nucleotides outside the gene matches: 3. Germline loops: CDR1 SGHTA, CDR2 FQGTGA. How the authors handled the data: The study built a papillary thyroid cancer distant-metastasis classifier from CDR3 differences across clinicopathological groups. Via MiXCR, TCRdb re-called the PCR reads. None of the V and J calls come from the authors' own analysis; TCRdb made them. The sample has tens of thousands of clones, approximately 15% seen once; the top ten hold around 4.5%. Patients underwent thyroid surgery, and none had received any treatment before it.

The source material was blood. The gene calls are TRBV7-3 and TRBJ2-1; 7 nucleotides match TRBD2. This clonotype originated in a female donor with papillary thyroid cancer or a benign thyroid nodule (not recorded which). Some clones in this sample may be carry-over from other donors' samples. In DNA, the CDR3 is TGTGCCAGCAGCTTAAGAGCGGGGAGCTCCTACAATGAGCAGTTCTTC. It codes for CASSLRAGSSYNEQFF.